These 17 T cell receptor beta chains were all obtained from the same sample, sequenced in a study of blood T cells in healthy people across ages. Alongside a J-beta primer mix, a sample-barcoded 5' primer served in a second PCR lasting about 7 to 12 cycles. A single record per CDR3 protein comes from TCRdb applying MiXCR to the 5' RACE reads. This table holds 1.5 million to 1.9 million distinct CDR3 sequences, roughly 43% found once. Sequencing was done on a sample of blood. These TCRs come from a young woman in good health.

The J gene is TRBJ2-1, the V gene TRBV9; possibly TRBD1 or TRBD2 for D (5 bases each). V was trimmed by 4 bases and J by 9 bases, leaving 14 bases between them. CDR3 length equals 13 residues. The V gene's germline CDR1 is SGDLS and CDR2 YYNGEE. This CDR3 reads CASSYGTYGEQFF. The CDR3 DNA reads TGTGCCAGCAGCTACGGGACGTACGGTGAGCAGTTCTTC.

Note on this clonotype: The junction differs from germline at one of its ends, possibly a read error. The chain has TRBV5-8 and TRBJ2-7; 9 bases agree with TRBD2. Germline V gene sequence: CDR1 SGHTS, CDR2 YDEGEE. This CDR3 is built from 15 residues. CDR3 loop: CTSSFLAGLLYEQYF. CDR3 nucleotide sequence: TGTACCAGCAGCTTCCTAGCGGGATTACTATACGAGCAGTACTTC.

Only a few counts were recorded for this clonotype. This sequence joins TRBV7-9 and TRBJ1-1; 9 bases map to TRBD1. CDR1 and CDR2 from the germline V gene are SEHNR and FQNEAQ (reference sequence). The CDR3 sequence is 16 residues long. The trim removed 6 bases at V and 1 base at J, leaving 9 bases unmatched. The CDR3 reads CASRLNPGQGNTEAFF. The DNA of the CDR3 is TGTGCCAGCAGATTAAACCCGGGACAGGGGAACACTGAAGCTTTCTTT.

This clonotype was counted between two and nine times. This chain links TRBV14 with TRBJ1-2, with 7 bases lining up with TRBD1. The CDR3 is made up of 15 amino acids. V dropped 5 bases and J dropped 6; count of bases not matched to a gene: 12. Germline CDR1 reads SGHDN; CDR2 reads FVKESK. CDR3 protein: CASSAIGTASNGYTF. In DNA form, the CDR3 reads TGTGCCAGCAGCGCTATAGGGACAGCCTCCAATGGCTACACCTTC.

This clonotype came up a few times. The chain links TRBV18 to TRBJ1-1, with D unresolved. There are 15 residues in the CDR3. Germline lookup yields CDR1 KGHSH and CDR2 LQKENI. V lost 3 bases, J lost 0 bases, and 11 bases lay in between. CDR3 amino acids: CASSPSTVMNTEAFF. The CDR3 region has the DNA TGTGCCAGCTCACCGAGTACAGTCATGAACACTGAAGCTTTCTTT.

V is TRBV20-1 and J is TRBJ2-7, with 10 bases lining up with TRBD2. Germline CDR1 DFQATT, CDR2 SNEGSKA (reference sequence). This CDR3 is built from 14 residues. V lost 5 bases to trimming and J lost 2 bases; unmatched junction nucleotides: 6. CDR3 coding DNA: TGCAGTGCTGGCAGGACTAGCGGCCCCTACGAGCAGTACTTC. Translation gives CSAGRTSGPYEQYF.

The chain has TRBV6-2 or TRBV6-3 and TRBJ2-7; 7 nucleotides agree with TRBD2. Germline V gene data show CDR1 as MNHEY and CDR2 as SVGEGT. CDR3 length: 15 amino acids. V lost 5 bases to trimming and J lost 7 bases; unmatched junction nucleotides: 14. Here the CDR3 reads CASSPTLAEYNEQYF. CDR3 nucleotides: TGTGCCAGCAGTCCAACCCTAGCGGAATACAATGAGCAGTACTTC.

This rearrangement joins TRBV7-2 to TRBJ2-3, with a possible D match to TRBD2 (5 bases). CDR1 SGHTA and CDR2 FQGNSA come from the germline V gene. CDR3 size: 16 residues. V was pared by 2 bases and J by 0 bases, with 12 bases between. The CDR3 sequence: CASSLNVAPSTDTQYF. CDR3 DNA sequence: TGTGCCAGCAGCTTAAATGTAGCGCCCAGCACAGATACGCAGTATTTT.

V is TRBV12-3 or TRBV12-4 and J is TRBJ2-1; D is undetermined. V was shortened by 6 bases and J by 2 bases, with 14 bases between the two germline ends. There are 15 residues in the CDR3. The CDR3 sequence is CASSHRAITYNEQFF. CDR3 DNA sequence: TGTGCCAGCAGCCATCGGGCCATCACCTACAATGAGCAGTTCTTC.

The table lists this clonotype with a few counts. The CDR3 DNA reads as TGCGCCAGCAGCCCGGGACAGGTGGACACTGAAGCTTTCTTT. Translating gives CASSPGQVDTEAFF. This chain uses TRBV4-1 with TRBJ1-1, with 8 bases lining up with TRBD1. Losses at the gene ends were 4 bases for V and 3 bases for J; bases not matched to a gene: 4. CDR1 and CDR2 from the germline V gene are MGHRA and YSYEKL. CDR3 length equals 14 residues.

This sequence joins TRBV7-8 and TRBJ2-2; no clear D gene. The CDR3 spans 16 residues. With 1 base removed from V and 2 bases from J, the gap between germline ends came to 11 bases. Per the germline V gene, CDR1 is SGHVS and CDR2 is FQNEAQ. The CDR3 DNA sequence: TGTGCCAGCAGCTTAGTTGGTAGACCCAACACCGGGGAGCTGTTTTTT. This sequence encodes CASSLVGRPNTGELFF.

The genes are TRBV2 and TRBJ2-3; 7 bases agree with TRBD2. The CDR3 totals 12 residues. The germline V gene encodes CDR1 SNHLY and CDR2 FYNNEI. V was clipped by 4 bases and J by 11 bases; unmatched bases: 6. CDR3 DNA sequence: TGTGCCAGCAGTGCTTCTACTAGCGAGCAGTATTTT. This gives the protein CASSASTSEQYF.

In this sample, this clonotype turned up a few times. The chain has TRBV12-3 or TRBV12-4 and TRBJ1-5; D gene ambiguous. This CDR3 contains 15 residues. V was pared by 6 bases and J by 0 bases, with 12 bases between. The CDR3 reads CASRGPRDSNQPQHF. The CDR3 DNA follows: TGTGCCAGCAGAGGGCCTCGGGATAGCAATCAGCCCCAGCATTTT.

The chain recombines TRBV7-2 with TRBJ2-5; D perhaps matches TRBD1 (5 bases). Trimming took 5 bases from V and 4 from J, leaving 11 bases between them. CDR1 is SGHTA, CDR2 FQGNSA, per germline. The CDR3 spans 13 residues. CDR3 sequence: CASSVTGIETQYF. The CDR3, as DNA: TGTGCCAGCAGCGTAACAGGCATAGAGACCCAGTACTTC.

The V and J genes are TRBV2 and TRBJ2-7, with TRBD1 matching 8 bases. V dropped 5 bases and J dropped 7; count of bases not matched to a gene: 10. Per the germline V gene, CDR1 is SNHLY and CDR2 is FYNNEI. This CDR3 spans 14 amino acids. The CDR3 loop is CASSYDRGYGEQYF. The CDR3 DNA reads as TGTGCCAGCAGTTATGACAGGGGTTACGGTGAGCAGTACTTC. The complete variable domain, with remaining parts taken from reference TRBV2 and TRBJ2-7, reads EPEVTQTPSHQVTQMGQEVILRCVPISNHLYFYWYRQILGQKVEFLVSFYNNEISEKSEIFDDQFSVERPDGSNFTLKIRSTKLEDSAMYFCASSYDRGYGEQYFGPGTRLTVT.

The CDR3, as DNA: TGTGCCAGCAGTTTATGGCAGACACGAGGACGTCTGCGTGGCTACACCTTC. Protein: CASSLWQTRGRLRGYTF. J is TRBJ1-2 and V is TRBV12-3 or TRBV12-4; no clear D gene. The ends were cut back, 2 bases at V and 7 bases at J, with 23 bases in the middle. This CDR3 region has 17 residues.

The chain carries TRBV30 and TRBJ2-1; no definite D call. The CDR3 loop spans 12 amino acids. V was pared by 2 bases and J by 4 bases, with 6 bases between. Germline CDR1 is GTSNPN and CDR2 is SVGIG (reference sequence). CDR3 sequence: CAWSRRYNEQFF. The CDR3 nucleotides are TGTGCCTGGAGTCGAAGGTACAATGAGCAGTTCTTC.